These 8 T cell receptor beta chains were all obtained from the same sample, sequenced in a study of Ad26.COV2.S vaccination and SARS-CoV-2 variants. Treatment specified: about 20 received Ad26.COV2.S at low or high dose, single or two shots; about five received placebo; per-sample allocation not given. The investigators took samples on day 63 after the first vaccine or placebo injection. TCRdb's table, derived via immunoSEQ multiplex PCR, lists solely in-frame clones and lacks some. The sample holds 400,000 to 450,000 clones, around 90% seen once. This specimen consisted of peripheral blood, obtained in a trial of Ad26.COV2.S vaccine versus placebo. These receptors all come from a person between 18 and 60 years old who received the Ad26.COV2.S COVID-19 vaccine or a placebo.

This rearrangement joins TRBV5-1 to TRBJ2-5, with TRBD2 matching over 9 bases. This CDR3 has 16 amino acids. V shed 3 bases and J 5 bases; nucleotides not matched to a gene: 11. The germline V gene encodes CDR1 SGHRS and CDR2 YFSETQ. In DNA, the CDR3 is TGCGCCAGCAGCTCCGGGACTAGCTCACTAGGTGAGACCCAGTACTTC. Residues: CASSSGTSSLGETQYF. The whole variable domain, filled in from reference TRBV5-1 and TRBJ2-5, reads KAGVTQTPRYLIKTRGQQVTLSCSPISGHRSVSWYQQTPGQGLQFLFEYFSETQRNKGNFPGRFSGRQFSNSRSEMNVSTLELGDSALYLCASSSGTSSLGETQYFGPGTRLLVL.

The V call is TRBV6-2 or TRBV6-3, the J call TRBJ2-2; 11 nucleotides align to TRBD1. The V gene end was trimmed by 2 bases and the J gene end by 2 bases; junction bases not matched to a gene: 1. This CDR3 has 16 amino acids. In germline, CDR1 is MNHEY, CDR2 SVGEGT. This chain's CDR3 is CASSYGQGANTGELFF. CDR3 sequence (DNA): TGTGCCAGCAGTTACGGACAGGGGGCTAACACCGGGGAGCTGTTTTTT.

This CDR3 reads CATSDPSPGASSYNSPLHF. The CDR3 DNA follows: TGTGCCACCAGTGATCCCTCACCGGGAGCTAGCTCCTATAATTCACCCCTCCACTTT. The chain recombines TRBV24-1 with TRBJ1-6; D is ambiguous. This CDR3 is built from 19 residues. V was clipped by 3 bases and J by 0 bases, with 17 bases between them. The germline gives CDR1 KGHDR, CDR2 SFDVKD.

The chain uses TRBV15 and TRBJ1-6; D gene ambiguous. V was shortened by 0 bases and J by 9 bases, with 6 bases between the two germline ends. The CDR3 contains 13 residues. CDR1 is LNHNV and CDR2 is YYDKDF in the germline V gene (reference sequence). The CDR3, as DNA: TGTGCCACCAGCAGAGATCATCGTTCACCCCTCCACTTT. Translated: CATSRDHRSPLHF.

CDR3 in DNA: TGTGCCAGCAGACTAGGGGGTTTGGATTCACCCCTCCACTTT. This translates into CASRLGGLDSPLHF. The V call is TRBV25-1, the J call TRBJ1-6; D may be TRBD1 (6 bases). Germline V gene lookup returns CDR1 MGHDK and CDR2 SYGVNS. V was trimmed by 6 bases and J by 8 bases, leaving 14 bases between them. CDR3 size: 14 residues.

The V and J genes are TRBV13 and TRBJ2-1, with 11 bases identical to TRBD2. Germline V gene data show CDR1 as PRHDT and CDR2 as FYEKMQ (reference sequence). This CDR3 is built from 15 residues. After removal of 6 bases from V and 9 bases from J, the junction contained 10 bases not matched to a gene. The DNA of the CDR3 is TGTGCCAGCAGTGTAACTAGCGGGAGTCTCTCTGAGCAGTTCTTC. This translates into CASSVTSGSLSEQFF.

The chain has TRBV18 and TRBJ1-2; 8 nucleotides align to TRBD1. V shed 5 bases, J shed 5 bases, and the junction held 4 bases outside the gene matches. The V gene's germline CDR1 is KGHSH and CDR2 LQKENI. The CDR3 sequence is 13 residues long. The CDR3 DNA follows: TGTGCCAGCTCAATGACAGGGGAGTATGGCTACACCTTC. Its protein is CASSMTGEYGYTF.

The CDR3 protein is CASSFVTGGVDTQYF. CDR3 coding DNA: TGTGCCAGCAGCTTTGTGACAGGGGGTGTAGATACGCAGTATTTT. The chain couples TRBV11-3 to TRBJ2-3; 9 bases are a match to TRBD1. Germline V gene lookup returns CDR1 SGHNT and CDR2 YENEEA. The trim removed 3 bases at V and 5 bases at J, leaving 6 bases unmatched. CDR3 size: 15 residues. The whole variable domain, filled in from reference TRBV11-3 and TRBJ2-3, reads EAGVVQSPRYKIIEKKQPVAFWCNPISGHNTLYWYLQNLGQGPELLIRYENEEAVDDSQLPKDRFSAERLKGVDSTLKIQPAELGDSAVYLCASSFVTGGVDTQYFGPGTRLTVL.